The sample holds a few counts of the clone carrying this TCR beta chain. Antigen: not known. There are 13 residues in the CDR3. The germline CDR1 and CDR2 sequences are SGHRS and YFSETQ. V lost 0 bases and J lost 2, with 5 bases in between. These data belong to a study of HIV-infected children after antiretroviral therapy interruption. Study overall: Continuous-treatment samples came from weeks 0, 48 and 150. Notes on the study in general: After treatment interruption started, naive CD4+ CDR3 overlap across time points dropped. Naive CD4+ Gini coefficient rose by interruption end, suggesting clonal expansion.

The TCR library was built from RNA with a 3' RACE protocol and unique molecular identifiers. MiXCR was run by TCRdb on the 3' RACE reads, yielding one entry per CDR3 protein. This table holds 90,000 or so distinct CDR3 sequences, around 6.9% found once. Treatment reported: PENTA 11 planned treatment interruption arm or continuous ART arm. This TCR came from a pool of human donors with HIV. This chain uses TRBV5-1 with TRBJ1-2; D gene uncertain. The specimen comprised CD45RA+ CD4+ T cells from PBMCs, pooled from several time points, sampled from a donor given antiretroviral therapy, either interrupted or continuous. The subset denotes: naive CD4+ CD45RA+ CD45RO- T cells. CDR3 protein: CASSLADNYGYTF. DNA for the CDR3: TGCGCCAGCAGCTTGGCGGACAACTATGGCTACACCTTC.